These T cell receptor beta chains were read from a single sample in a study of CDR3 diversity in severe acne. MiXCR, applied by TCRdb to the PCR reads, yields one record per CDR3 protein. The sample has over 85,000 distinct CDR3 sequences; 45% to 60% are singletons. The sample was blood. All receptors come from a male donor with acne. Both conserved end residues are part of each CDR3. A D gene is named only where the DNA matches it firmly. For some rows the clone size is stated as once, few or many, or as a class when expanded; others skip it.

V gene: TRBV5-4
D gene: -
clone size: -
J gene: TRBJ2-7
CDR3 DNA: TGTGCCAGCAGCCCACTCTACGAGCAGTACTTC
CDR3 protein: CASSPLYEQYF

V gene: TRBV19
D gene: TRBD1
clone size: -
J gene: TRBJ1-5
CDR3 DNA: TGTGCCAGTGTGGACAGGGGGTATAGCAATCAGCCCCAGCATTTT
CDR3 protein: CASVDRGYSNQPQHF

V gene: TRBV7-9
D gene: -
clone size: many
J gene: TRBJ1-4
CDR3 DNA: TGTGCCAGCAGGACAGATGAAAAACTGTTTTTT
CDR3 protein: CASRTDEKLFF

V gene: TRBV25-1
D gene: TRBD1
clone size: -
J gene: TRBJ2-7
CDR3 DNA: TGTGCCAGCGGGGAAGACAGGGGCTACGAGCAGTACTTC
CDR3 protein: CASGEDRGYEQYF

V gene: TRBV25-1
D gene: -
clone size: many
J gene: TRBJ1-1
CDR3 DNA: TGTGCCAGCAGTCTGGGTGTGGGCACTGAAGCTTTCTTT
CDR3 protein: CASSLGVGTEAFF

V gene: TRBV2
D gene: TRBD2
clone size: -
J gene: TRBJ2-2
CDR3 DNA: TGTGCCAGCACGGGACTAGCGGTGGGCGGGGAGCTGTTTTTT
CDR3 protein: CASTGLAVGGELFF

V gene: TRBV2
D gene: -
clone size: many
J gene: TRBJ1-2
CDR3 DNA: TGTGCCAGCAGTGCGGCTGGGACAAACTATGGCTACACCTTC
CDR3 protein: CASSAAGTNYGYTF

V gene: TRBV5-1
D gene: -
clone size: -
J gene: TRBJ2-3
CDR3 DNA: TGCGCCAGCAGCTTGGGTCAGGGGTCGAGGACAGATACGCAGTATTTT
CDR3 protein: CASSLGQGSRTDTQYF

V gene: TRBV5-1
D gene: TRBD1
clone size: -
J gene: TRBJ2-7
CDR3 DNA: TGCGCCAGCGGCCCGGGACAGAACCCCTACGAGCAGTACTTC
CDR3 protein: CASGPGQNPYEQYF

V gene: TRBV4-1
D gene: -
clone size: medium-sized
J gene: TRBJ2-3
CDR3 DNA: TGCGCCAGCTCGGGATACCACACAGATACGCAGTATTTT
CDR3 protein: CASSGYHTDTQYF

V gene: TRBV19
D gene: -
clone size: many
J gene: TRBJ2-1
CDR3 DNA: TGTGCCAGTAGCGAACCAAAATCCAGGGAAATGAACAATGAGCAGTTCTTC
CDR3 protein: CASSEPKSREMNNEQFF

V gene: TRBV2
D gene: -
clone size: -
J gene: TRBJ1-4
CDR3 DNA: TGTGCCAGGACGACAGGCCAGACTAATGAAAAACTGTTTTTT
CDR3 protein: CARTTGQTNEKLFF

V gene: TRBV24-1
D gene: TRBD2
clone size: -
J gene: TRBJ2-1
CDR3 DNA: TGTGCCACCAGTTCGATCGGGACCAGCGGGACCTACAATGAGCAGTTCTTC
CDR3 protein: CATSSIGTSGTYNEQFF

V gene: TRBV25-1
D gene: -
clone size: -
J gene: TRBJ1-1
CDR3 DNA: TGTGCCAGCAGTATTACAGGAAACACTGAAGCTTTCTTT
CDR3 protein: CASSITGNTEAFF

V gene: TRBV20-1
D gene: TRBD2
clone size: many
J gene: TRBJ2-1
CDR3 DNA: TGCAGTGCTAGTGTAGGGACTAGCGCTGATGAGCAGTTCTTC
CDR3 protein: CSASVGTSADEQFF

V gene: TRBV20-1
D gene: TRBD1
clone size: -
J gene: TRBJ2-7
CDR3 DNA: TGCAGTGCTAGTCGGGCCGGGACAGAGCGCTACGAGCAGTACTTC
CDR3 protein: CSASRAGTERYEQYF

V gene: TRBV9
D gene: -
clone size: -
J gene: TRBJ2-7
CDR3 DNA: TGTGCCAGCAGCGGGGGGACTTCTAACTACGAGCAGTACTTC
CDR3 protein: CASSGGTSNYEQYF

V gene: TRBV5-1
D gene: -
clone size: -
J gene: TRBJ2-6
CDR3 DNA: TGTGCCAGCAGCTTGGACGCCTTTTTGGCTGGGGCCAACGTCCTGACTTTC
CDR3 protein: CASSLDAFLAGANVLTF

V gene: TRBV24-1
D gene: -
clone size: -
J gene: TRBJ2-2
CDR3 DNA: TGTGCCACCAGTGATCTAGGGTCGGGGGAGCTGTTTTTT
CDR3 protein: CATSDLGSGELFF

V gene: TRBV2
D gene: -
clone size: many
J gene: TRBJ2-7
CDR3 DNA: TGTGCCAGCAGTGTGTCGGGAGTGAACGAGCAGTACTTC
CDR3 protein: CASSVSGVNEQYF

V gene: TRBV2
D gene: -
clone size: once
J gene: TRBJ2-5
CDR3 DNA: TGTGCCAGCAGTGAACGACTGGTCCAAGAGACCCAGTACTTC
CDR3 protein: CASSERLVQETQYF

V gene: TRBV6-2/TRBV6-3
D gene: -
clone size: many
J gene: TRBJ1-2
CDR3 DNA: TGTGCCAGCAGAACGGGGGTTAATGGCTACACCTTC
CDR3 protein: CASRTGVNGYTF

V gene: TRBV9
D gene: -
clone size: -
J gene: TRBJ2-5
CDR3 DNA: TGTGGCAGCAGCGTAGGACAGTTAGAGACCCTGTACTTC
CDR3 protein: CGSSVGQLETLYF

V gene: TRBV24-1
D gene: -
clone size: -
J gene: TRBJ1-2
CDR3 DNA: TGTGCCAGCAGCCGGGACACCACTAACTATGGCTACACCTTC
CDR3 protein: CASSRDTTNYGYTF

V gene: TRBV7-3
D gene: -
clone size: many
J gene: TRBJ2-1
CDR3 DNA: TGTGCCAGCAGCGAGGGAAATGAGCAGTTCTTC
CDR3 protein: CASSEGNEQFF

V gene: TRBV19
D gene: TRBD2
clone size: -
J gene: TRBJ2-5
CDR3 DNA: TGTGCCAGTTCGCCCAGACTAGCGACAGAGACCCAGTACTTC
CDR3 protein: CASSPRLATETQYF

V gene: TRBV5-8
D gene: -
clone size: -
J gene: TRBJ1-4
CDR3 DNA: TGTGCCAGCAGCCGCATTCGCCTTGCAACTAATGAAAAACTGTTTTTT
CDR3 protein: CASSRIRLATNEKLFF

V gene: TRBV7-2
D gene: TRBD1
clone size: -
J gene: TRBJ2-3
CDR3 DNA: TGTGCCAGCAGCTTAGGGGGACAGCCATTCACAGATACGCAGTATTTT
CDR3 protein: CASSLGGQPFTDTQYF

V gene: TRBV28
D gene: -
clone size: -
J gene: TRBJ2-5
CDR3 DNA: TGTGCCAGCAAAGCCACTGCACAAGAGACCCAGTACTTC
CDR3 protein: CASKATAQETQYF

V gene: TRBV10-1
D gene: -
clone size: medium-sized
J gene: TRBJ1-5
CDR3 DNA: TGCGCCAGCAGTGAACAGGTCAATCAGCCCCAGCATTTT
CDR3 protein: CASSEQVNQPQHF

V gene: TRBV3-1
D gene: -
clone size: -
J gene: TRBJ2-1
CDR3 DNA: TGTGCCAGCAGCCAAGATGAAGGCTTTTCCTACAATGAGCAGTTCTTC
CDR3 protein: CASSQDEGFSYNEQFF

V gene: TRBV12-3/TRBV12-4
D gene: TRBD1
clone size: -
J gene: TRBJ2-7
CDR3 DNA: TGTGCCAGCAGTTTAGGGACAGGGGGTAACTACGAGCAGTACTTC
CDR3 protein: CASSLGTGGNYEQYF

V gene: TRBV24-1
D gene: -
clone size: -
J gene: TRBJ1-5
CDR3 DNA: TGTGCCACCAGTGATTCGGCAGAGAGCAATCAGCCCCAGCATTTT
CDR3 protein: CATSDSAESNQPQHF

V gene: TRBV29-1
D gene: TRBD1
clone size: many
J gene: TRBJ1-2
CDR3 DNA: TGCAGCGTTATCGGGACAGGGGGAGGCTACACCTTC
CDR3 protein: CSVIGTGGGYTF

V gene: TRBV7-9
D gene: -
clone size: few
J gene: TRBJ1-2
CDR3 DNA: TGTGCCAGCAGCTTGAGGGTTAACTATGGCTACACCTTC
CDR3 protein: CASSLRVNYGYTF

V gene: TRBV5-4
D gene: -
clone size: many
J gene: TRBJ2-3
CDR3 DNA: TGTGCCAGCAGCTTAACCGGGAGCGGGGATACGCAGTATTTT
CDR3 protein: CASSLTGSGDTQYF